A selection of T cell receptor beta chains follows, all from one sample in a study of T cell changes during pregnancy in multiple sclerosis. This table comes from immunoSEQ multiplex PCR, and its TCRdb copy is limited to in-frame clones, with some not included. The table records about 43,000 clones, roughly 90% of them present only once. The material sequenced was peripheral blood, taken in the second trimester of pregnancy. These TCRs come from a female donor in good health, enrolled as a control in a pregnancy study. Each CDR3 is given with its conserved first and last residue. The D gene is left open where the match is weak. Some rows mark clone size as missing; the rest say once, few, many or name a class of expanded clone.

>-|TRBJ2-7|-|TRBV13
TGTGCCAGCAGCCCCGGACAGTTCTACGAGCAGTACTTC
CASSPGQFYEQYF
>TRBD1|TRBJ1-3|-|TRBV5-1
TGCGCCAGCAGAGTCAGGGGGCCGGGAAACACCATATATTTT
CASRVRGPGNTIYF
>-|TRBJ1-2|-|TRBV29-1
TGCAGCGTTGACTCCAGGCTCTATGGCTACACCTTC
CSVDSRLYGYTF
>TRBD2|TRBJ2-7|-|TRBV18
TGTGCCAGCTCACCGGGGGAGGGGAACGAGCAGTACTTC
CASSPGEGNEQYF
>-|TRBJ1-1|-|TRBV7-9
TGTGCCAGCAGCTTAGCAGGAGGGGTGAACACTGAAGCTTTCTTT
CASSLAGGVNTEAFF
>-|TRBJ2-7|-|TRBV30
TGTGCCTGGAGTAGAGACTACGAGCAGTACTTC
CAWSRDYEQYF
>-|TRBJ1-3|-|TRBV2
TGTGCCAGCAGCTCGGAGGGAAACACCATATATTTT
CASSSEGNTIYF
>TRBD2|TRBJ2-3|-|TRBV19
TGTGCCAGTGTAAAAGGGCGGGGGAGCACAGATACGCAGTATTTT
CASVKGRGSTDTQYF
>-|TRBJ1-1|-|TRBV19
TGTGCCAGTAGTCGAAGGAGCATGAACACTGAAGCTTTCTTT
CASSRRSMNTEAFF
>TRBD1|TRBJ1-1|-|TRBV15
TGTGCCACCAGCAGGGACAGGGGGCTTGTGAACACTGAAGCTTTCTTT
CATSRDRGLVNTEAFF
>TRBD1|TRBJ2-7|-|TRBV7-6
TGTGCCAGCAGCCCGGGGACAGGGATGCGCGAGCAGTACTTC
CASSPGTGMREQYF
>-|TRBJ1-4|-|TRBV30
TGTGCCTGGAGCTCGGGGATGGGAACTAATGAAAAACTGTTTTTT
CAWSSGMGTNEKLFF
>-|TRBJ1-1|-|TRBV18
TGTGCCAGCTCACCTGTAATGGGCAACACTGAAGCTTTCTTT
CASSPVMGNTEAFF
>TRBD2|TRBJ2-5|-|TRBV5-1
TGCGCCAGCAGCTCACCTCTAGGACTAGCGGGAGGGGTACAAGAGACCCAGTACTTC
CASSSPLGLAGGVQETQYF
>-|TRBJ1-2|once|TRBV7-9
TGTGCCAGCAGCCCCGGGTCTTATGGCTACACCTTC
CASSPGSYGYTF
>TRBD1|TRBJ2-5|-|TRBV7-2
TGTGCCAGCAGCTGGGACAGGGTCCCTCAAGAGACCCAGTACTTC
CASSWDRVPQETQYF
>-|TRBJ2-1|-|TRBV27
TGTGCCAGCAGTCCAGACAGATCCTCCTACAATGAGCAGTTCTTC
CASSPDRSSYNEQFF
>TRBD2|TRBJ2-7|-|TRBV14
TGTGCCAGCAGCCAACGCGGGAGAATCGACGAGCAGTACTTC
CASSQRGRIDEQYF
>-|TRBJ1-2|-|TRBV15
TGTGCCACCAGCAGAGATTTGGGGGGAATAAGTGGCTACACCTTC
CATSRDLGGISGYTF
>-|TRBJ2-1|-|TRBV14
TGTGCCAGCAGCCAAGGTAGCCGGGGAAATGAGCAGTTCTTC
CASSQGSRGNEQFF
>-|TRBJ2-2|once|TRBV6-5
TGTGCCAGCAGTTACTCGGGACACCGAGCCACCGGGGAGCTGTTTTTT
CASSYSGHRATGELFF
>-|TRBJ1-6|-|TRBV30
TGTGCCTGGAGCCTGGGGGCGATAAATTCACCCCTCCACTTT
CAWSLGAINSPLHF
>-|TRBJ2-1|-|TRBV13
TGTGCCAGCAGCGACGAGGGCCTCAATGAGCAGTTCTTC
CASSDEGLNEQFF
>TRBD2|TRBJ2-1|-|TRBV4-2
TGTGCCAGCAGCCAAGCGACTAGCGGGAGATCGGCCAATGAGCAGTTCTTC
CASSQATSGRSANEQFF
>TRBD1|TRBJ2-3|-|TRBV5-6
TGTGCCAGCAGTCCGACAGGGAACACAGATACGCAGTATTTT
CASSPTGNTDTQYF
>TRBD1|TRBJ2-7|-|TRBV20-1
TGCAGTGCTAGAGACAGGGGGGAGCAGTACTTC
CSARDRGEQYF
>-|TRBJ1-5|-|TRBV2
TGTGCCAGCAGTGAAGACAACCATAGCAATCAGCCCCAGCATTTT
CASSEDNHSNQPQHF
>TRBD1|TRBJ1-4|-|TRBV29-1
TGCAGCGCCCGGGACAGGGGTGAAAAACTGTTTTTT
CSARDRGEKLFF
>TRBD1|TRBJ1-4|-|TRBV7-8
TGTGCCAGCAGCCCCACGTTAGGGGGCGGCCAAGGCAGTGAAAAACTGTTTTTT
CASSPTLGGGQGSEKLFF
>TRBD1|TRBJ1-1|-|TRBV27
TGTGCCAGCAGGGATAGACAGGGGGCAAGGAAGGACACTGAAGCTTTCTTT
CASRDRQGARKDTEAFF
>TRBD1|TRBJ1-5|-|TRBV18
TGTGCCAGCTCACCACAGGGACAGTCGTTCAATCAGCCCCAGCATTTT
CASSPQGQSFNQPQHF
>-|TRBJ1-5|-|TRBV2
TGTGCCAGCAGGAGCGATAGCAATCAGCCCCAGCATTTT
CASRSDSNQPQHF
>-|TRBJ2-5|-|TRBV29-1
TGCAGCGTTGCCGGGAAGACCCAGTACTTC
CSVAGKTQYF
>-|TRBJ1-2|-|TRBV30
TGTGCCTGGAGTGTATCCGACCCGGGGGGCTACACCTTC
CAWSVSDPGGYTF
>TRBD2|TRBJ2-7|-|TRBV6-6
TGTGCCAGCAGTTACTCTGGCGGGAGGTCGACCTACGAGCAGTACTTC
CASSYSGGRSTYEQYF
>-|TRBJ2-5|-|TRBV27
TGTGCCAGCAGTTCCCAGGGGCCAGGGGAGACCCAGTACTTC
CASSSQGPGETQYF
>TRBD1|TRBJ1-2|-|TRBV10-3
TGTGCCATCAGATTAGAGACAGGGCCTAACTATGGCTACACCTTC
CAIRLETGPNYGYTF
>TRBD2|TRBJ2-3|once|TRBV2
TGTGCCAGCAGTGAGGGAGGGGCTAGCACAGATACGCAGTATTTT
CASSEGGASTDTQYF
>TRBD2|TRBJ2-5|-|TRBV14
TGTGCCAGCAGCCCCTTCGGGGGGGCTGGGGAGACCCAGTACTTC
CASSPFGGAGETQYF
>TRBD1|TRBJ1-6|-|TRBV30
TGTGCCTGGAGTGTACCAGGGACAGTTAATTCACCCCTCCACTTT
CAWSVPGTVNSPLHF
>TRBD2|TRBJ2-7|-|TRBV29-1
TGCAGCGTTGAAGATCTCTCCGGGAGGGAGCAGTACTTC
CSVEDLSGREQYF
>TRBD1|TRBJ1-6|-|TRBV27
TGTGCCAGCAGTTTATGGGGGACAGGGGTAAGATCACCCCTCCACTTT
CASSLWGTGVRSPLHF
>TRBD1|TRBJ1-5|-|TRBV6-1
TGTGCCAGCAGTGCCGGGACAGGGGGATATCAGCCCCAGCATTTT
CASSAGTGGYQPQHF
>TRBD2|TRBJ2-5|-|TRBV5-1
TGCGCCAGCAGCTTAAGCCGGGGGGGTCAAGAGACCCAGTACTTC
CASSLSRGGQETQYF
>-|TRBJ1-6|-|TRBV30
TGTGCCTGGATCCCTTACAGATCGACCAATTCACCCCTCCACTTT
CAWIPYRSTNSPLHF
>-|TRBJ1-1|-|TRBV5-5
TGTGCCAGCAGCCGTAACACTGAAGCTTTCTTT
CASSRNTEAFF
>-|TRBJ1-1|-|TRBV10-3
TGTGCCACCAACGGACAGCAGAACACTGAAGCTTTCTTT
CATNGQQNTEAFF
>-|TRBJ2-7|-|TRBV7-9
TGTGCCAGCAGCTTAGACCGGGGGATATCCTACGAGCAGTACTTC
CASSLDRGISYEQYF
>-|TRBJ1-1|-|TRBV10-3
TGTGCCATCAGTGGGGCTGGGGGGGCCGGCACTGAAGCTTTCTTT
CAISGAGGAGTEAFF
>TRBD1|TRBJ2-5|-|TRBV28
TGTGCCAGCAGTTTCCTCGGGACAGGATATCAAGAGACCCAGTACTTC
CASSFLGTGYQETQYF
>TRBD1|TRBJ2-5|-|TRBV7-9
TGTGCCAGCAGCTTAGGACGGACAGGGGGAACAGGCAGAGGAGAGACCCAGTACTTC
CASSLGRTGGTGRGETQYF
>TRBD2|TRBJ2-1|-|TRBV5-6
TGTGCCAGCAGCACCTGGACTAGCGGTCAGTTCTTC
CASSTWTSGQFF
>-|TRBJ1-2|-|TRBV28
TGTGCCAGCAGCTTTGTCGGCAGGGCCGGCTATGGCTACACCTTC
CASSFVGRAGYGYTF
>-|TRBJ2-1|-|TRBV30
TGTGCCTGGTCCCCCCTCAATGAGCAGTTCTTC
CAWSPLNEQFF